This T cell receptor (beta chain) was found in a study of blood T cell repertoires in COVID-19. For the study at large: The samples span acute and convalescent COVID-19 from the United States, Italy and Spain. Sources were T cells, B-cell-depleted T cells, or PBMCs; the material itself was cDNA or gDNA.

The CDR3 spans 12 residues. Germline V CDR1 and CDR2: SEHNR, FQNEAQ (reference sequence). V was pared by 5 bases and J by 5 bases, with 7 bases between. Source study methods: Cell counts per sample came from amplifying reference gene primers. Profiling relied on immunoSEQ multiplex PCR, and the TCRdb table lists in-frame clones only, not all of them. That table gives V, J and clone size, and the DNA gave D and trimming. The sample shows more than 250,000 clones, around 88% of them seen only once. The sample consisted of peripheral blood. This chain connects TRBV7-9 to TRBJ1-5; D call uncertain. This TCR was sampled from a woman between 45 and 60 years old with acute or convalescent COVID-19. CDR3 in amino acids: CASSEGDQPQHF. The DNA for the CDR3 is TGTGCCAGCAGCGAGGGAGATCAGCCCCAGCATTTT.